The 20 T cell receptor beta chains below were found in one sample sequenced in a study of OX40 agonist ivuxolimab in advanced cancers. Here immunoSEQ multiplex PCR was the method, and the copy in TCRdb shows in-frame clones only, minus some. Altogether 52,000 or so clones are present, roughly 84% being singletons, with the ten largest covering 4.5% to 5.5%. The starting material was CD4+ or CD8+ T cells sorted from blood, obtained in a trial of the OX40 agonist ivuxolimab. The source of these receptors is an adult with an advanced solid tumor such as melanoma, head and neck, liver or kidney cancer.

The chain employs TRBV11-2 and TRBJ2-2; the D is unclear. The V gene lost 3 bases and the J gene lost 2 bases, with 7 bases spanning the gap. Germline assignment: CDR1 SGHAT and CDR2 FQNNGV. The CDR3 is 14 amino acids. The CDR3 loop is CASSFPPNTGELFF. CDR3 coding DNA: TGTGCCAGCAGCTTTCCCCCCAACACCGGGGAGCTGTTTTTT.

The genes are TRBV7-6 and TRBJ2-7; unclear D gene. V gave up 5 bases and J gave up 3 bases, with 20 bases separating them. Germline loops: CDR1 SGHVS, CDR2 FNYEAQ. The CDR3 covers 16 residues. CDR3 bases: TGTGCCAGCAGCCTGGGTCGGGTCGGTACCGGCTACGAGCAGTACTTC. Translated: CASSLGRVGTGYEQYF.

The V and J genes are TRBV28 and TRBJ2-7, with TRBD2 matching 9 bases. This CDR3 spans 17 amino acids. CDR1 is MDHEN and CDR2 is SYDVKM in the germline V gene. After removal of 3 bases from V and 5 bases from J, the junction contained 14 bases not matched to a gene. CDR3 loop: CASSFDRVGLAGNEQYF. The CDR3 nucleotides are TGTGCCAGCAGTTTCGACAGGGTAGGTCTAGCGGGAAACGAGCAGTACTTC.

In nucleotides, the CDR3 is TGTGCCAGTATCCCTCTGGGACAGTCTGAAGCTTTCTTT. Translating gives CASIPLGQSEAFF. V gene TRBV19 combines with J gene TRBJ1-1; TRBD1 matches 7 bases. This CDR3 is built from 13 residues. CDR1 is LNHDA, CDR2 SQIVND, per germline (reference sequence). J gave up 6 bases and V 7 bases, and 8 bases lay outside the gene matches.

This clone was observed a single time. In DNA, the CDR3 is TGTGCCAGCTCACCAGGGGATACAAACTATGGCTACACCTTC. As protein: CASSPGDTNYGYTF. The chain joins TRBV18 to TRBJ1-2; D gene uncertain. V gave up 2 bases and J gave up 2 bases, with 9 bases separating them. Germline V gene data show CDR1 as KGHSH and CDR2 as LQKENI. The length of the CDR3 is 14 residues.

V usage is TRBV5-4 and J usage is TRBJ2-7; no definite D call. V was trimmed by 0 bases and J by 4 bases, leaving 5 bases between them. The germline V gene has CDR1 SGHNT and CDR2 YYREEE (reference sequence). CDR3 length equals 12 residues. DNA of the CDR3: TGTGCCAGCAGCTTGGACGGGTACGAGCAGTACTTC. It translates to CASSLDGYEQYF. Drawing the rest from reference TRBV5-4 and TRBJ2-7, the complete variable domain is ETGVTQSPTHLIKTRGQQVTLRCSSQSGHNTVSWYQQALGQGPQFIFQYYREEENGRGNFPPRFSGLQFPNYSSELNVNALELDDSALYLCASSLDGYEQYFGPGTRLTVT.

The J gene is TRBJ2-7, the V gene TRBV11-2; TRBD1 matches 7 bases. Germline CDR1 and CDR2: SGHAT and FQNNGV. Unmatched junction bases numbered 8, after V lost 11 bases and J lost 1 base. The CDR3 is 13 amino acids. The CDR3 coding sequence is TGTGCCTCCTGTCGGACAGGTTCCTACGAGCAGTACTTC. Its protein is CASCRTGSYEQYF.

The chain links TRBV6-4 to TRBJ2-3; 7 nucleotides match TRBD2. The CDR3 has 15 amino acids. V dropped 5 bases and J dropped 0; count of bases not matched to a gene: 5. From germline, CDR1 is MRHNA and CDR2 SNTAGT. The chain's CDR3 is CASSQGLPSTDTQYF. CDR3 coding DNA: TGTGCCAGCAGTCAGGGACTACCTAGCACAGATACGCAGTATTTT.

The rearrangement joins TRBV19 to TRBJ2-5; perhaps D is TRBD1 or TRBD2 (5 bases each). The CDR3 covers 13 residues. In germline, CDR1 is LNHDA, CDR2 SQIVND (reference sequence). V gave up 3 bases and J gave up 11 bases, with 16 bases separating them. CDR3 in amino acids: CASSIGSGNRQYF. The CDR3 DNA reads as TGTGCCAGTAGTATTGGGAGCGGCAACAGGCAGTACTTC.

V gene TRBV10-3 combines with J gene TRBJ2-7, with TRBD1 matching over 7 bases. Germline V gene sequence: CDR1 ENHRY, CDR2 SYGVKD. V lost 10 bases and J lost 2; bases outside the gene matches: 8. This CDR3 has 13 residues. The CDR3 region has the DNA TGTGCCAGTCTTCAGGGGGTGGCCTACGAGCAGTACTTC. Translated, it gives CASLQGVAYEQYF.

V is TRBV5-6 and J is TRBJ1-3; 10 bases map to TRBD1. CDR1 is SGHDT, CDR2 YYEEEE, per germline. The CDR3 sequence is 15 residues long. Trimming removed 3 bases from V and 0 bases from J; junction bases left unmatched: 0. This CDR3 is CASSWDRGSGNTIYF. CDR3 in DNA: TGTGCCAGCAGCTGGGACAGGGGCTCTGGAAACACCATATATTTT.

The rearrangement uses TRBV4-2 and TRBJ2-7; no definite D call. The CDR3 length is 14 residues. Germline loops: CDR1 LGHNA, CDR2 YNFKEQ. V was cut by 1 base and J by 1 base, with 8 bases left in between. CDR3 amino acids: CASSQGDSSYEQYF. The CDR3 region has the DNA TGTGCCAGCAGCCAAGGAGACTCGTCCTACGAGCAGTACTTC.

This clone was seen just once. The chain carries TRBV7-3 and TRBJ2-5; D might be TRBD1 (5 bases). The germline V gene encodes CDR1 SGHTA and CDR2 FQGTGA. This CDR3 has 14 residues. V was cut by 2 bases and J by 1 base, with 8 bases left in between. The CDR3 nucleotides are TGTGCCAGCAGCTTAGGGGCCCCCCAAGAGACCCAGTACTTC. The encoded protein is CASSLGAPQETQYF.

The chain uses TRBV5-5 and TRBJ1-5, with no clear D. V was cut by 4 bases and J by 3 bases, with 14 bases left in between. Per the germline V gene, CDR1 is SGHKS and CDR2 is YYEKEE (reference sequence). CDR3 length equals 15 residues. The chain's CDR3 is CASSIATEFNQPQHF. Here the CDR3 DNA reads TGTGCCAGCAGCATTGCTACAGAGTTCAATCAGCCCCAGCATTTT.

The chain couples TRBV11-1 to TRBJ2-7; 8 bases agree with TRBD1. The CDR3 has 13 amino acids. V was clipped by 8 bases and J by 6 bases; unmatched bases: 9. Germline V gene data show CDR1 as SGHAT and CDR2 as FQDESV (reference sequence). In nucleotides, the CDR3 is TGTGCCAGCGCCAAGGACAGGGCAGGCGAGCAGTACTTC. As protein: CASAKDRAGEQYF.

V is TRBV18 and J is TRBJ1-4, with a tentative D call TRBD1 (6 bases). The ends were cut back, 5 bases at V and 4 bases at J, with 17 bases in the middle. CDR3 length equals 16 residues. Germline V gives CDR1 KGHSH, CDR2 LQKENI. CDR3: CASSDRTGMGNEKLFF. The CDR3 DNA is TGTGCCAGCTCAGACCGAACAGGGATGGGTAATGAAAAACTGTTTTTT.

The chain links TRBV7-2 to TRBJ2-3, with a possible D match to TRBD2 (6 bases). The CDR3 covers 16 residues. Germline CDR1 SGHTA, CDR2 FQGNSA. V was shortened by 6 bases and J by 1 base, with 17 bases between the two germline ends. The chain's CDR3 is CASRRDQGIGTDTQYF. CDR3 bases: TGTGCCAGCAGGCGGGACCAGGGTATAGGCACAGATACGCAGTATTTT. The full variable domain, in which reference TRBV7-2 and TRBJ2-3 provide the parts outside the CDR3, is GAGVSQSPSNKVTEKGKDVELRCDPISGHTALYWYRQSLGQGLEFLIYFQGNSAPDKSGLPSDRFSAERTGGSVSTLTIQRTQQEDSAVYLCASRRDQGIGTDTQYFGPGTRLTVL.

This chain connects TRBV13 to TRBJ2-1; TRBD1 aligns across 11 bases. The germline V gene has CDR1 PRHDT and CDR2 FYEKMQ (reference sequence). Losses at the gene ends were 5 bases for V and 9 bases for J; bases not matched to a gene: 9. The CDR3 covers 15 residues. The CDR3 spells CASSDGTGGLTEQFF. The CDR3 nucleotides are TGTGCCAGCAGCGATGGGACAGGGGGACTCACTGAGCAGTTCTTC. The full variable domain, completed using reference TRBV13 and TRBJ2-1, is AAGVIQSPRHLIKEKRETATLKCYPIPRHDTVYWYQQGPGQDPQFLISFYEKMQSDKGSIPDRFSAQQFSDYHSELNMSSLELGDSALYFCASSDGTGGLTEQFFGPGTRLTVL.

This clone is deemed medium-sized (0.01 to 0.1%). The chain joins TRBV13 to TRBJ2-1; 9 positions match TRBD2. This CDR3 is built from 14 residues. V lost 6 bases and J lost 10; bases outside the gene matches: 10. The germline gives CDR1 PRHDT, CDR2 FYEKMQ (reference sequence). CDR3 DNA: TGTGCCAGCAGAAGCCGTTTAGCGGGAGTCGAGCAGTTCTTC. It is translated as CASRSRLAGVEQFF.

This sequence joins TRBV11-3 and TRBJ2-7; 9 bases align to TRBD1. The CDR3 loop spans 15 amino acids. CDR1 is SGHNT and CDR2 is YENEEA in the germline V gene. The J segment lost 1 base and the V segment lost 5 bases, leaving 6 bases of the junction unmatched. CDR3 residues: CASSARDRESYEQYF. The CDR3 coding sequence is TGTGCCAGCAGCGCCCGGGACAGGGAATCCTACGAGCAGTACTTC.